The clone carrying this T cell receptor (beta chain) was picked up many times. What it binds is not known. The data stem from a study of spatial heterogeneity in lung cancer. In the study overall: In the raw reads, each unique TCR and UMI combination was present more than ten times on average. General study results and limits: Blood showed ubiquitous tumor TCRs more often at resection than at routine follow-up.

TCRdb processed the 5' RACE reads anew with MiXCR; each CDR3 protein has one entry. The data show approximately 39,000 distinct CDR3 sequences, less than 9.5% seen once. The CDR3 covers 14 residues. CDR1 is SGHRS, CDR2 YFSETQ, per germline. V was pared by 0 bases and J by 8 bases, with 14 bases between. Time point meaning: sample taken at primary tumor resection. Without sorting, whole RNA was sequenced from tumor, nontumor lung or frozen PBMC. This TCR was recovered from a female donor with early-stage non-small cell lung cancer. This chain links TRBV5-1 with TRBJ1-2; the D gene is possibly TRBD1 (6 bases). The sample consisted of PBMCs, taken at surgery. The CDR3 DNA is TGCGCCAGCAGCTTGGCCGGACAGCTGAGAGGCTACACCTTC. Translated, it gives CASSLAGQLRGYTF. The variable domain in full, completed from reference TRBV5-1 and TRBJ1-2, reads KAGVTQTPRYLIKTRGQQVTLSCSPISGHRSVSWYQQTPGQGLQFLFEYFSETQRNKGNFPGRFSGRQFSNSRSEMNVSTLELGDSALYLCASSLAGQLRGYTFGSGTRLTVV.